Listed here are 21 T cell receptor beta chains from one sample, sequenced in a study of T cells in Graves' hyperthyroidism and ophthalmopathy. Amplified TCR beta CDR3 regions derived from RNA transcripts. HTBI primers were employed in a first-round RT-PCR of the TCR CDR3. TCRdb reprocessed the multiplex PCR reads via MiXCR and lists one record per CDR3 protein. The profile shows about 720,000 distinct CDR3 sequences, around 15% of them singletons. What was sequenced was blood. These receptors were collected from a man between 18 and 29 years old with Graves' hyperthyroidism.

Comment on this clonotype: One base away lies a much larger clone, so this may be a sequencing read error. No conserved phenylalanine or tryptophan ends this CDR3, so it is likely a read error. The chain links TRBV7-9 to TRBJ2-7; 8 nucleotides align to TRBD2. Germline V gene data show CDR1 as SEHNR and CDR2 as FQNEAQ (reference sequence). This CDR3 contains 14 residues. J gave up 2 bases and V 5 bases, and 5 bases lay outside the gene matches. CDR3 bases: TGTGCCAGCAGCCCCCTAGCGGGCCCCTACGAGCAGTACTCC. Translated, it gives CASSPLAGPYEQYS.

On this clonotype: With a much larger clone just one base away, this may be a read error. The chain recombines TRBV18 with TRBJ2-7, with 7 bases that match TRBD1. The V gene's germline CDR1 is KGHSH and CDR2 LQKENI. The CDR3 consists of 15 residues. The CDR3, as DNA: TGTGCCGGCTCACCGGGGACAGATAATACGTACGAGCAGTACTTC. Encoded protein: CAGSPGTDNTYEQYF. The full variable domain, its missing parts supplied by reference TRBV18 and TRBJ2-7, is NAGVMQNPRHLVRRRGQEARLRCSPMKGHSHVYWYRQLPEEGLKFMVYLQKENIIDESGMPKERFSAEFPKEGPSILRIQQVVRGDSAAYFCAGSPGTDNTYEQYFGPGTRLTVT.

Ten or more counts support this clonotype. This chain joins TRBV28 and TRBJ2-3; TRBD1 agrees at 8 bases. The V segment lost 5 bases and the J segment 3 bases; nucleotides outside the gene matches: 10. The CDR3 loop spans 16 amino acids. CDR1 and CDR2 from the germline V gene are MDHEN and SYDVKM. The CDR3 coding sequence is TGTGCCAGCAGTACCATTGGACAGGGAGCGACAGATACGCAGTATTTT. Amino acids: CASSTIGQGATDTQYF.

This clonotype was seen at least ten times. V and J are TRBV18 and TRBJ2-1, with TRBD2 matching over 9 bases. The CDR3 consists of 13 residues. V dropped 5 bases and J dropped 8; count of bases not matched to a gene: 4. Germline CDR1 is KGHSH and CDR2 is LQKENI. CDR3 bases: TGTGCCAGCTCAGAAGCGGGAGGAGATGAGCAGTTCTTC. Translating gives CASSEAGGDEQFF.

There are a few counts of this clonotype. V gene TRBV2 combines with J gene TRBJ2-6, with 8 nucleotides matching TRBD1. The trim removed 6 bases at V and 4 bases at J, leaving 5 bases unmatched. The CDR3 covers 15 residues. Germline V gene data show CDR1 as SNHLY and CDR2 as FYNNEI. CDR3 loop: CASRARTGGANVLTF. CDR3 nucleotides: TGTGCCAGCAGAGCCCGGACAGGGGGGGCCAACGTCCTGACTTTC.

This clonotype occurred a few times. The V call is TRBV7-8, the J call TRBJ2-1; the D gene is possibly TRBD2 (5 bases). The V gene's germline CDR1 is SGHVS and CDR2 FQNEAQ. The germline V and J ends were trimmed by 8 bases and 0 bases, with 14 bases remaining between them. The length of the CDR3 is 15 residues. CDR3 amino acids: CASARDFPSYNEQFF. The CDR3 nucleotides are TGTGCCAGCGCCCGGGATTTCCCCTCCTACAATGAGCAGTTCTTC.

This clonotype has more than one count but fewer than ten. J is TRBJ2-2 and V is TRBV6-2 or TRBV6-3; 9 bases agree with TRBD2. This CDR3 has 20 amino acids. V lost 6 bases to trimming and J lost 0 bases; unmatched junction nucleotides: 17. Per germline, CDR1 MNHEY and CDR2 SVGEGT. CDR3 in amino acids: CASRGTGPSGTPANTGELFF. DNA for the CDR3: TGTGCCAGCAGAGGGACTGGGCCTAGCGGGACTCCCGCGAACACCGGGGAGCTGTTTTTT.

Many counts were recorded for this clonotype. The chain links TRBV27 to TRBJ1-1, with D unclear. Germline CDR1 reads MNHEY; CDR2 reads SMNVEV (reference sequence). The CDR3 extends over 14 amino acids. Between the trimmed V and J ends, which lost 6 bases and 5 bases, there was a span of 16 bases. Here the CDR3 DNA reads TGTGCCAGCAGGCTCCGGCCTTCTGGGACTGAAGCTTTCTTT. Amino acids: CASRLRPSGTEAFF.

V usage is TRBV25-1 and J usage is TRBJ2-5, with 8 nucleotides matching TRBD2. V was pared by 3 bases and J by 5 bases, with 8 bases of the junction left unmatched. The CDR3 is 15 residues long. Per the germline V gene, CDR1 is MGHDK and CDR2 is SYGVNS. The CDR3 sequence is CASSEAAGAGETQYF. CDR3 nucleotide sequence: TGTGCCAGCAGTGAGGCAGCGGGAGCCGGGGAGACCCAGTACTTC.

This clonotype was recorded a few times. The J gene is TRBJ2-1, the V gene TRBV7-6, with D perhaps being TRBD1 or TRBD2 (6 bases each). CDR1 and CDR2 (germline): SGHVS, FNYEAQ. The length of the CDR3 is 17 residues. V was clipped by 5 bases and J by 2 bases, with 19 bases between them. CDR3 loop: CASSPRPTGGAYNEQFF. CDR3 in DNA: TGTGCCAGCAGCCCCCGACCGACAGGCGGGGCCTACAATGAGCAGTTCTTC. The variable domain in full, completed from reference TRBV7-6 and TRBJ2-1, reads GAGVSQSPRYKVTKRGQDVALRCDPISGHVSLYWYRQALGQGPEFLTYFNYEAQQDKSGLPNDRFSAERPEGSISTLTIQRTEQRDSAMYRCASSPRPTGGAYNEQFFGPGTRLTVL.

This chain connects TRBV27 to TRBJ2-7; no reliable D call. V lost 2 bases, J lost 2 bases, and 7 bases lay in between. Germline assignment: CDR1 MNHEY and CDR2 SMNVEV (reference sequence). The CDR3 consists of 13 residues. The CDR3 DNA reads TGTGCCAGCAGTTTACACGGAACCTACGAGCAGTACTTC. It codes for CASSLHGTYEQYF.

This clonotype showed up many times. Here the CDR3 reads CASSSAVGTFPTSTDTQYF. The CDR3 DNA reads TGTGCCAGCAGCTCGGCCGTAGGCACTTTCCCCACTTCCACAGATACGCAGTATTTT. The V call is TRBV13, the J call TRBJ2-3; D not resolved. Trimming took 4 bases from V and 2 from J, leaving 25 bases between them. CDR3 length equals 19 residues. CDR1 PRHDT and CDR2 FYEKMQ come from the germline V gene (reference sequence).

The CDR3 coding sequence is TGCAGTGCTGTCCGGGGTTTGAACACTGAAGCTTTCTTT. It yields the protein CSAVRGLNTEAFF. This sequence joins TRBV20-1 and TRBJ1-1, with D unresolved. The CDR3 has 13 residues. V was clipped by 5 bases and J by 0 bases, with 10 bases between them. Germline loops: CDR1 DFQATT, CDR2 SNEGSKA (reference sequence).

This clonotype was counted only a few times. The rearrangement uses TRBV5-1 and TRBJ2-7; tentatively, D is TRBD2 (6 bases). Trimming cost V 0 bases and J 9 bases, with 19 bases left between them. CDR3 length equals 15 residues. CDR1 SGHRS and CDR2 YFSETQ come from the germline V gene. CDR3 coding DNA: TGCGCCAGCAGCTTGGCAGCGGGTCCCCGACTGGCGCAGTACTTC. It translates to CASSLAAGPRLAQYF.

This clonotype was seen a few times. The chain uses TRBV30 and TRBJ1-6, with D unclear. The CDR3 consists of 12 residues. V lost 3 bases and J lost 8, with 8 bases in between. CDR1 GTSNPN and CDR2 SVGIG come from the germline V gene (reference sequence). The CDR3 is CAWRWADSPLHF. For the CDR3, the DNA is TGTGCCTGGAGGTGGGCCGATTCACCCCTCCACTTT.

Many counts were recorded for this clonotype. This rearrangement joins TRBV7-2 to TRBJ2-3; maybe TRBD1 (6 bases). Germline CDR1 reads SGHTA; CDR2 reads FQGNSA. The CDR3 loop spans 14 amino acids. The V end lost 6 bases, the J end lost 0 bases, and 10 bases lay between the germline ends. The CDR3 loop reads CASSPGHSTDTQYF. The DNA for the CDR3 is TGTGCCAGCAGTCCGGGACACAGCACAGATACGCAGTATTTT.

This clonotype was counted ten times or more. V and J are TRBV20-1 and TRBJ1-1; D is ambiguous. Trimming took 4 bases from V and 0 from J, leaving 12 bases between them. CDR3 size: 14 residues. Germline V gene sequence: CDR1 DFQATT, CDR2 SNEGSKA (reference sequence). This CDR3 is CSAILGRLNTEAFF. CDR3 nucleotides: TGCAGTGCTATTTTAGGACGGCTGAACACTGAAGCTTTCTTT.

This clonotype was seen ten or more times. The genes are TRBV20-1 and TRBJ2-7; 7 nucleotides match TRBD1. The CDR3 loop spans 13 amino acids. V dropped 3 bases and J dropped 7; count of bases not matched to a gene: 9. Germline CDR1 is DFQATT and CDR2 is SNEGSKA (reference sequence). The CDR3 DNA is TGCAGTGCTAGGGAGCCGGACAGGCGAGAGCAGTACTTC. Translation gives CSAREPDRREQYF.

This rearrangement joins TRBV18 to TRBJ2-7, with D uncertain. Looked up from germline, CDR1 is KGHSH and CDR2 is LQKENI. CDR3 length: 13 amino acids. Trimming took off 3 bases at V and 4 bases at J, with 10 bases between the two ends. The CDR3 loop is CASSPFKAYEQYF. CDR3 DNA sequence: TGTGCCAGCTCACCTTTTAAGGCTTACGAGCAGTACTTC.

Regarding this clonotype: This may arise from a read error, as a much more abundant clone is one base away. The CDR3 does not end in the conserved phenylalanine or tryptophan, so this is likely a read error. V is TRBV2 and J is TRBJ2-7; D remains ambiguous. Trimming shortened V by 9 bases and J by 3 bases, and 21 bases separated the two germline ends. The length of the CDR3 is 15 residues. CDR1 and CDR2 (germline): SNHLY, FYNNEI. The CDR3 nucleotides read TGTGCCAGTACGAGAGGCGATGGTATGATCTACGAGCAGTACCTC. This sequence encodes CASTRGDGMIYEQYL.

The chain links TRBV5-4 to TRBJ2-3; 14 nucleotides align to TRBD2. V lost 5 bases and J lost 4; bases outside the gene matches: 3. The CDR3 extends over 15 amino acids. Per the germline V gene, CDR1 is SGHNT and CDR2 is YYREEE (reference sequence). Written as DNA, the CDR3 is TGTGCCAGCAGGCTGGGACTAGCGGGAGCAGATACGCAGTATTTT. Translating gives CASRLGLAGADTQYF.